This record looks at one TCR beta chain sequence and its context. What it binds is not known. These data are taken from a study of vaccination and CD4 T cells after COVID-19. Germline CDR1 MNHEY, CDR2 SMNVEV (reference sequence). The CDR3 is made up of 12 amino acids. V was trimmed by 5 bases and J by 10 bases, leaving 12 bases between them. Treatment here: approximately nine-day PBMC culture with coronavirus spike peptide pools or control peptides (ViraFEST assay). Before TCRs were sequenced, ViraFEST expanded antigen-specific T cells with peptide pools. Researchers used the Oncomine TCR Beta short-read assay to sequence DNA from cultured CD4+ T cells. Scientists extracted genomic DNA from CD4+ T cells grown in culture. In TCRdb, the PCR reads were re-called with MiXCR into one record per CDR3 protein. Among over 10,000 distinct CDR3 sequences listed, roughly 61% were seen once.

The source of this sequence is a human donor who had recovered from COVID-19. Sample: CD4+ T cells from blood, cultured in vitro. This chain uses TRBV27 with TRBJ2-1; D call uncertain. The CDR3 protein is CASSVLDQEQFF. CDR3 DNA sequence: TGTGCCAGCAGTGTGCTGGATCAAGAGCAGTTCTTC.